These 19 T cell receptor beta chains were sequenced from one sample in a study of naive and memory T cell subsets (dated by TCRdb to about 2017). Library preparation was by 5' RACE. Sequencing was performed on an Illumina MiSeq. Four rounds of PCR, run with the SP2 primer together with nested alpha and beta constant region primers, were used to amplify the ligated cDNA. The public reads were run again by TCRdb, first through fastp at Q25 and then through MiXCR, and only productive beta chains were kept. Rows are unified per CDR3 protein, each entry keeping the most common DNA and genes. This sample has approximately 49,000 distinct CDR3 sequences in its table, and approximately 4.5% of those were observed once. The top ten hold about 0.8% of the sample. A robust, sensitive protocol for the amplification, sequencing and analysis of TCRs was described in the study, in which 3' ligation of a UMI-containing oligonucleotide to TCR cDNA was used.

The receptors here all came from a female donor in good health.

This clonotype was detected many times. This rearrangement joins TRBV19 to TRBJ2-3; TRBD2 agrees at 8 bases. CDR3 length: 14 residues. CDR1 is LNHDA, CDR2 SQIVND, per germline (reference sequence). Trimming at V came to 6 bases and at J to 6 bases, leaving 8 bases not matched to a gene. The CDR3 loop reads CASRDGRALDTQYF. The DNA of the CDR3 is TGTGCCAGTAGAGACGGGAGGGCCCTGGATACGCAGTATTTT.

At least ten counts were recorded for this clonotype. This chain uses TRBV6-1 with TRBJ2-7; 7 nucleotides line up with TRBD1. The CDR3 runs 14 residues. The V segment lost 5 bases and the J segment 5 bases; nucleotides outside the gene matches: 9. Per germline, CDR1 MNHNS and CDR2 SASEGT. For the CDR3, the DNA is TGTGCCAGCAGTCTCCGACAGGGAATTGACGAGCAGTACTTC. This sequence encodes CASSLRQGIDEQYF.

This clonotype showed up just a few times. An end of the junction does not agree with germline; a read error may underlie this. The chain uses TRBV6-4 and TRBJ1-2, with TRBD1 matching over 12 bases. There are 15 residues in the CDR3. Per germline, CDR1 MRHNA and CDR2 SNTAGT. The CDR3 region is CASSEKGTGGYGDTF. The CDR3 coding sequence is TGTGCCAGCAGTGAGAAGGGGACAGGGGGCTATGGCGACACCTTC.

This clonotype was counted at least ten times. V usage is TRBV29-1 and J usage is TRBJ2-3; 8 bases agree with TRBD1. The CDR3 extends over 15 amino acids. The V and J ends lost 6 bases and 1 base, in that order; junction bases with no gene match: 9. Germline CDR1 SQVTM, CDR2 ANQGSEA. The CDR3 DNA reads as TGCAGCGTCCGAACCCCGGGACAGGGCACAGATACGCAGTATTTT. It specifies CSVRTPGQGTDTQYF.

The chain carries TRBV29-1 and TRBJ2-7, with D unclear. CDR1 SQVTM and CDR2 ANQGSEA come from the germline V gene. The V and J ends lost 4 bases and 0 bases respectively, with 13 bases between them. The CDR3 is 14 amino acids. DNA of the CDR3: TGCAGCGTTGCGAATTGGTGGGACTCCTACGAGCAGTACTTC. Its translation is CSVANWWDSYEQYF.

This clonotype was observed many times. The chain combines TRBV7-9 with TRBJ2-4, with D maybe TRBD1 (8 bases). The CDR3 extends over 19 amino acids. CDR1 and CDR2 from the germline V gene are SEHNR and FQNEAQ (reference sequence). V shed 4 bases and J shed 1 base, with 23 bases lying between them. The CDR3 spells CASSYPPGGGRSAKNIQYF. Here the CDR3 DNA reads TGTGCCAGCAGCTACCCCCCAGGGGGCGGGAGATCGGCCAAAAACATTCAGTACTTC.

This clonotype was seen a few times. The chain is built from TRBV13 and TRBJ2-7; TRBD1 matches 7 bases. Germline values: CDR1 PRHDT, CDR2 FYEKMQ (reference sequence). The CDR3 sequence is 14 residues long. Unmatched junction bases numbered 7, after V lost 2 bases and J lost 6 bases. The CDR3 region has the DNA TGTGCCAGCAGCTTATCCCCAGGGGGTCGCGAGCAGTACTTC. Its protein is CASSLSPGGREQYF.

This clonotype was seen ten or more times. V and J are TRBV11-2 and TRBJ1-1, with unresolved D. The CDR3 spans 13 residues. Deletions cut 4 bases from V and 6 bases from J, with 12 bases between. Germline CDR1 and CDR2: SGHAT and FQNNGV. The CDR3 nucleotides are TGTGCCAGCAGCTCCCCCGGGGTCCCTGAAGCTTTCTTT. Its translation is CASSSPGVPEAFF.

This clonotype appeared many times. The chain uses TRBV28 and TRBJ2-5, with no clear D. This CDR3 comprises 15 residues. Trimming took 5 bases from V and 4 from J, leaving 17 bases between them. The germline V gene has CDR1 MDHEN and CDR2 SYDVKM. CDR3 sequence: CASSPPQSVGETQYF. In DNA form, the CDR3 reads TGTGCCAGCAGTCCACCGCAATCGGTAGGAGAGACCCAGTACTTC.

This clonotype was detected ten times or more. V gene TRBV5-4 combines with J gene TRBJ2-7; 11 bases align to TRBD2. From germline, CDR1 is SGHNT and CDR2 YYREEE (reference sequence). Trimming removed 3 bases from V and 3 bases from J; junction bases left unmatched: 5. CDR3 length equals 15 residues. CDR3 sequence (DNA): TGTGCCAGCAGCTCAGCGCTAGCGGGAGGCTACGAGCAGTACTTC. As protein: CASSSALAGGYEQYF.

This clonotype was counted many times. J is TRBJ1-5 and V is TRBV7-2, with 7 bases identical to TRBD1. Trimming cost V 6 bases and J 1 base; bases outside gene matches: 12. This CDR3 contains 17 residues. Germline lookup yields CDR1 SGHTA and CDR2 FQGNSA. The CDR3 coding sequence is TGTGCCAGCAGTCCAGCGCCACAGGGGACGAGCAATCAGCCCCAGCATTTT. Translation: CASSPAPQGTSNQPQHF.

The sample holds many counts of this clonotype. This chain uses TRBV7-2 with TRBJ2-7; TRBD1 or TRBD2 may be the D gene (5 bases each). CDR3 length: 14 amino acids. The V end was cut by 0 bases, the J end by 2 bases, with 8 bases between. Germline CDR1 is SGHTA and CDR2 is FQGNSA. The CDR3 coding sequence is TGTGCCAGCAGCTTAGCCCAGGGACCCTACGAGCAGTACTTC. Its protein product is CASSLAQGPYEQYF.

This clonotype showed up many times. This CDR3 is CASFPQVNTEAFF. The CDR3 DNA is TGTGCCAGCTTCCCACAGGTGAACACTGAAGCTTTCTTT. V usage is TRBV6-1 and J usage is TRBJ1-1; maybe TRBD1 (5 bases). Germline V gene sequence: CDR1 MNHNS, CDR2 SASEGT. The CDR3 loop spans 13 amino acids. V was pared by 8 bases and J by 0 bases, with 10 bases between.

This clonotype was found many times. This CDR3 reads CASSSTGGMAETQYF. In DNA form, the CDR3 reads TGTGCCAGCAGTTCTACAGGGGGTATGGCCGAGACCCAGTACTTC. The chain has TRBV12-3 or TRBV12-4 and TRBJ2-5; TRBD1 agrees at 8 bases. The CDR3 extends over 15 amino acids. The V gene end was trimmed by 4 bases and the J gene end by 5 bases; junction bases not matched to a gene: 9.

In regard to this clonotype: A much larger clone lies one base from this, so it may be a read error. CDR3 in DNA: TGTGCCAGCAGTTACTCGAGGGGGCTGTGGGAGCAGTACTTC. Protein sequence: CASSYSRGLWEQYF. This chain uses TRBV6-5 with TRBJ2-7; TRBD1 agrees at 7 bases. From germline, CDR1 is MNHEY and CDR2 SVGAGI. CDR3 length equals 14 residues. J was trimmed by 7 bases and V by 0 bases; bases with no gene match: 6.

This clonotype was detected ten times or more. The rearrangement joins TRBV12-5 to TRBJ2-7; no clear D. The germline V gene has CDR1 LGHNT and CDR2 FRNRAP. The CDR3 spans 13 residues. With 3 bases removed from V and 4 bases from J, the gap between germline ends came to 10 bases. The CDR3 reads CASGFDLRYEQYF. CDR3 nucleotide sequence: TGTGCTAGTGGTTTCGACTTGAGATACGAGCAGTACTTC. The whole variable domain, filled in from reference TRBV12-5 and TRBJ2-7, reads DARVTQTPRHKVTEMGQEVTMRCQPILGHNTVFWYRQTMMQGLELLAYFRNRAPLDDSGMPKDRFSAEMPDATLATLKIQPSEPRDSAVYFCASGFDLRYEQYFGPGTRLTVT.

This clonotype was detected ten times or more. The chain employs TRBV5-1 and TRBJ2-7; TRBD1 matches 10 bases. There are 14 residues in the CDR3. The junction had 9 bases not matched to a gene; V was cut back by 4 bases and J by 8 bases. CDR1 and CDR2 from the germline V gene are SGHRS and YFSETQ. Here the CDR3 DNA reads TGCGCCAGCAGCCCCGGGACAGGGGATACGAAGCAGTACTTC. Translated, it gives CASSPGTGDTKQYF. The full variable domain, in which reference TRBV5-1 and TRBJ2-7 provide the parts outside the CDR3, is KAGVTQTPRYLIKTRGQQVTLSCSPISGHRSVSWYQQTPGQGLQFLFEYFSETQRNKGNFPGRFSGRQFSNSRSEMNVSTLELGDSALYLCASSPGTGDTKQYFGPGTRLTVT.

This clonotype has at least ten counts. The chain carries TRBV28 and TRBJ2-7, with no clear D. This CDR3 spans 14 amino acids. Germline V gene data show CDR1 as MDHEN and CDR2 as SYDVKM. The V end was cut by 0 bases, the J end by 9 bases, with 15 bases between. The CDR3 nucleotides are TGTGCCAGCAGTTTATGGGGTCTACGAGCAGGGCAGTACTTC. It is translated as CASSLWGLRAGQYF.

This clonotype has at least ten counts. The rearrangement links TRBV7-8 to TRBJ2-7; 9 nucleotides agree with TRBD1. CDR1 is SGHVS, CDR2 FQNEAQ, per germline. The CDR3 sequence is 14 residues long. V was clipped by 4 bases and J by 5 bases; unmatched bases: 6. The CDR3 bases are TGTGCCAGCAGCTCGTGGACAGGGGCGAACGAGCAGTACTTC. Protein product: CASSSWTGANEQYF.